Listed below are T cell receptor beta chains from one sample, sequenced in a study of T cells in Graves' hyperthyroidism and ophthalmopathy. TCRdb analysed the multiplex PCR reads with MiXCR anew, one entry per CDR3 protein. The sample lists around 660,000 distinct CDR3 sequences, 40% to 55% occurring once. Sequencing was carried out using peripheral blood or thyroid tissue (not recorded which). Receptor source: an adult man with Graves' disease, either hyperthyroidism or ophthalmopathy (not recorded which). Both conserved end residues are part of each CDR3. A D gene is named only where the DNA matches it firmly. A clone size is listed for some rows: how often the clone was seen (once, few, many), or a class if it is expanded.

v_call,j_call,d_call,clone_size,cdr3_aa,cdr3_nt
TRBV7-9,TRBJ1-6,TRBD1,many,CASSLGGQGNSPLHF,TGTGCCAGCAGCTTAGGTGGACAGGGGAATTCACCCCTCCACTTT
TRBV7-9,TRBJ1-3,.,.,CASSLLDRTSGNTIYF,TGTGCCAGCAGCTTATTAGACAGGACTTCTGGAAACACCATATATTTT
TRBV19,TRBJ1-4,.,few,CASSTGWANEKLFF,TGTGCCAGTAGCACAGGGTGGGCTAATGAAAAACTGTTTTTT
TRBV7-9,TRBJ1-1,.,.,CASIMGARAFF,TGTGCCAGCATTATGGGGGCGCGGGCTTTCTTT
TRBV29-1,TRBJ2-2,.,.,CSLSAGSAGELFF,TGCAGCTTGTCCGCGGGTTCGGCCGGGGAGCTGTTTTTT
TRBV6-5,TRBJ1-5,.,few,CASSFSTPGHSYQPQHF,TGTGCCAGCAGTTTCTCAACCCCGGGACACTCGTATCAGCCCCAGCATTTT
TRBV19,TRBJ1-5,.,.,CASARQGSQPQHF,TGTGCCAGTGCTAGGCAAGGAAGTCAGCCCCAGCATTTT
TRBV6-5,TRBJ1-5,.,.,CASSLSRISTGSNQPQHF,TGCGCCAGCAGTCTCTCGAGGATTAGCACAGGTAGCAATCAGCCCCAGCATTTT
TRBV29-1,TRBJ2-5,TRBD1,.,CSVEGGVGQPQYF,TGCAGCGTTGAAGGAGGGGTGGGACAGCCCCAGTACTTC
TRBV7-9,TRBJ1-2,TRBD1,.,CASSFRDRGPHGYTF,TGTGCCAGCAGCTTCCGGGACAGGGGGCCACATGGCTACACCTTC
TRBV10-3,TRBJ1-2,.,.,CAIRGEGYTF,TGTGCCATCAGAGGCGAGGGATACACCTTC
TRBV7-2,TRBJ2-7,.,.,CASSPSYQGAISQQYF,TGTGCCAGCAGTCCTAGCTACCAAGGTGCCATATCTCAGCAGTACTTC
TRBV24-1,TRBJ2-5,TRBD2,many,CATSDGTGGAETQYF,TGTGCCACCAGTGATGGGACCGGGGGGGCAGAGACCCAGTACTTC
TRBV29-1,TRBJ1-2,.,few,CSVVRDYGYTF,TGCAGCGTTGTCCGGGACTATGGCTACACCTTC
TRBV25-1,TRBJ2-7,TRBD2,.,CASSQKLASGRNEQYF,TGTGCCAGCAGCCAAAAGCTCGCTAGCGGGAGGAACGAGCAGTACTTC
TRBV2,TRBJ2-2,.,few,CASAGSQNTGELFF,TGTGCCAGCGCGGGCAGCCAAAACACCGGGGAGCTGTTTTTT
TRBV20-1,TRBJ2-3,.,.,CSARDGPPGTLDTQYF,TGCAGTGCTAGAGACGGACCCCCCGGGACATTGGATACGCAGTATTTT
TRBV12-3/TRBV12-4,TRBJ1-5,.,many,CASSYPNQPQHF,TGTGCCAGCAGCTACCCCAATCAGCCCCAGCATTTT
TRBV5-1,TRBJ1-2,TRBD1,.,CASSLEGQVLNGYTF,TGCGCCAGCAGCTTGGAGGGACAGGTCCTCAATGGCTACACCTTC
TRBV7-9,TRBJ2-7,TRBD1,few,CAWSGTGYEQYF,TGTGCCTGGAGTGGGACAGGGTATGAGCAGTACTTC
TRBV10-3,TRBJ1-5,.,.,CAISPGPTVSQPQHF,TGTGCCATCAGTCCCGGGCCGACGGTTAGTCAGCCCCAGCATTTT
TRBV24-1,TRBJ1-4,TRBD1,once,CATSDATGTGDEKLFF,TGTGCCACCAGTGATGCGACAGGGACAGGGGATGAAAAACTGTTTTTT
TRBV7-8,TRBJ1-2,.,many,CASSLDIGRYGYTF,TGTGCCAGCAGCTTAGATATAGGACGCTATGGCTACACCTTC
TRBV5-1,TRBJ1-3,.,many,CASSFRTALGNTIYF,TGCGCCAGCAGCTTCCGGACAGCCCTGGGCAACACCATATATTTT
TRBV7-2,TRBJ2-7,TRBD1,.,CASSLSSETGYYEQYF,TGTGCCAGCAGCTTATCCTCCGAGACAGGGTACTACGAGCAGTACTTC
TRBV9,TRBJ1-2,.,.,CASSGTGTNEVGYTF,TGTGCCAGCAGCGGGACCGGGACAAATGAGGTTGGCTACACCTTC
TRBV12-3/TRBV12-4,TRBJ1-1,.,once,CASSYSLATTEAFF,TGTGCCAGCAGTTACTCTTTAGCAACCACTGAAGCTTTCTTT
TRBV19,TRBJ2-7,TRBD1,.,CASRPPDRGYEQYF,TGTGCCAGTAGACCCCCGGACAGGGGCTACGAGCAGTACTTC
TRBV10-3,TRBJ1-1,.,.,CASSYGGATNTEAFF,TGTGCCAGCAGTTACGGCGGGGCGACTAACACTGAAGCTTTCTTT
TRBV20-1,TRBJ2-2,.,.,CSAREDSPNTGELFF,TGCAGTGCTAGGGAGGACAGCCCGAACACCGGGGAGCTGTTTTTT
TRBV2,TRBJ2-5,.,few,CASSEDAGAKPQETQYF,TGTGCCAGCAGTGAAGATGCGGGGGCAAAACCCCAAGAGACCCAGTACTTC
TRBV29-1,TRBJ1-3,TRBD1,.,CSVDRDGEGNTIYF,TGCAGCGTAGACAGGGACGGGGAAGGAAACACCATATATTTT
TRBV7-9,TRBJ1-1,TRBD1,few,CASSWTGSAEAFF,TGTGCCAGCAGTTGGACAGGGAGCGCTGAAGCTTTCTTT
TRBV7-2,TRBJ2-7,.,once,CASSTGYNSYEQYF,TGTGCCAGCTCAACAGGGTATAACTCCTACGAGCAGTACTTC
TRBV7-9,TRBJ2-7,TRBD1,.,CASSEKYRGSEQYF,TGTGCCAGCAGCGAAAAATACAGGGGGTCCGAGCAGTACTTC